The 32 T cell receptor beta chains below all came from one sample that was sequenced in a study of OX40 agonist ivuxolimab in advanced cancers. The table came from immunoSEQ multiplex PCR; TCRdb's copy has only in-frame clones and leaves some out. Of 76,000 or so clones listed, approximately 85% are singletons. Sequencing was performed on CD4+ or CD8+ T cells sorted from blood, taken in a trial of the OX40 agonist ivuxolimab. Receptors originate from an adult with an advanced solid tumor such as melanoma, head and neck, liver or kidney cancer.

The genes are TRBV7-2 and TRBJ2-2; no reliable D call. This CDR3 has 15 residues. Deletions cut 4 bases from V and 4 bases from J, with 13 bases between. Germline values: CDR1 SGHTA, CDR2 FQGNSA. CDR3 sequence: CASSSHPQPTGELFF. The DNA of the CDR3 is TGTGCCAGCAGCTCCCACCCACAGCCCACCGGGGAGCTGTTTTTT. The full variable domain, in which reference TRBV7-2 and TRBJ2-2 provide the parts outside the CDR3, is GAGVSQSPSNKVTEKGKDVELRCDPISGHTALYWYRQSLGQGLEFLIYFQGNSAPDKSGLPSDRFSAERTGGSVSTLTIQRTQQEDSAVYLCASSSHPQPTGELFFGEGSRLTVL.

DNA for the CDR3: TGTGCCAGCAGCTCCTCTCCCGGGACAGGGTCCTACAATGAGCAGTTCTTC. Its translation: CASSSSPGTGSYNEQFF. The chain combines TRBV7-9 with TRBJ2-1; 9 positions agree with TRBD1. The CDR3 totals 17 residues. Germline assignment: CDR1 SEHNR and CDR2 FQNEAQ (reference sequence). V dropped 4 bases and J dropped 1; count of bases not matched to a gene: 8.

The V call is TRBV2, the J call TRBJ2-1; either TRBD1 or TRBD2 may supply D (5 bases each). The V gene's germline CDR1 is SNHLY and CDR2 FYNNEI. The CDR3 length is 13 residues. V shed 7 bases and J shed 3 bases, with 10 bases lying between them. The DNA for the CDR3 is TGTGCCAGCAAACTAGACAGCTACAATGAGCAGTTCTTC. Translated: CASKLDSYNEQFF.

The CDR3 DNA follows: TGTGCCAGCAGCCCCACGGGGCGAAACACCGGGGAGCTGTTTTTT. Protein: CASSPTGRNTGELFF. The chain combines TRBV7-3 with TRBJ2-2, with D possibly being TRBD1 or TRBD2 (5 bases each). CDR3 length equals 15 residues. Germline CDR1 reads SGHTA; CDR2 reads FQGTGA. Trimming pared 5 bases from V and 2 bases from J, leaving 12 bases between. The full variable domain, completed using reference TRBV7-3 and TRBJ2-2, is GAGVSQTPSNKVTEKGKYVELRCDPISGHTALYWYRQSLGQGPEFLIYFQGTGAADDSGLPNDRFFAVRPEGSVSTLKIQRTERGDSAVYLCASSPTGRNTGELFFGEGSRLTVL.

This clone was found a few times. This sequence joins TRBV19 and TRBJ2-3; 9 bases fit TRBD2. The V gene's germline CDR1 is LNHDA and CDR2 SQIVND (reference sequence). The CDR3 sequence is 18 residues long. V trimming: 5 bases; J trimming: 3 bases; junction bases outside the gene matches: 15. The CDR3 nucleotides read TGTGCCAGTAGTCGAAGACTAGGCGCGGGGGGGGTGACAGATACGCAGTATTTT. Translated: CASSRRLGAGGVTDTQYF. The variable domain in full, completed from reference TRBV19 and TRBJ2-3, reads DGGITQSPKYLFRKEGQNVTLSCEQNLNHDAMYWYRQDPGQGLRLIYYSQIVNDFQKGDIAEGYSVSREKKESFPLTVTSAQKNPTAFYLCASSRRLGAGGVTDTQYFGPGTRLTVL.

The chain uses TRBV5-1 and TRBJ1-1; no definite D call. The V end lost 2 bases, the J end lost 6 bases, and 5 bases lay between the germline ends. The CDR3 covers 11 residues. The V gene's germline CDR1 is SGHRS and CDR2 YFSETQ. CDR3 nucleotide sequence: TGCGCCAGCAGCTTTGGCCCTGAAGCTTTCTTT. It specifies CASSFGPEAFF.

This chain connects TRBV6-5 to TRBJ2-7; unclear D gene. Between the trimmed V and J ends, which lost 0 bases and 7 bases, there was a span of 13 bases. The CDR3 length is 14 residues. Germline values: CDR1 MNHEY, CDR2 SVGAGI. The CDR3 coding sequence is TGTGCCAGCAGTTACTCGAGGTTTTCGTGGGAGCAGTACTTC. Its translation is CASSYSRFSWEQYF.

Comment on this clone: Other DNA sequences of this sample code for an identical CDR3. The chain has TRBV6-5 and TRBJ1-1; no definite D call. Germline V gives CDR1 MNHEY, CDR2 SVGAGI. CDR3 length: 13 amino acids. The V gene lost 2 bases and the J gene lost 2 bases, with 6 bases spanning the gap. CDR3 bases: TGTGCCAGCAGTTACCGAGGAAACACTGAAGCTTTCTTT. Translated: CASSYRGNTEAFF.

The rearrangement joins TRBV10-2 to TRBJ1-5; D is undetermined. V dropped 5 bases and J dropped 5 bases, with 7 bases sitting between them. Germline V lookup: CDR1 WSHSY, CDR2 SAAADI. The CDR3 is 12 amino acids. Written as DNA, the CDR3 is TGCGCCAGCAGTCTGGAGCATCAGCCCCAGCATTTT. As protein: CASSLEHQPQHF.

The chain links TRBV7-2 to TRBJ1-2, with 9 bases identical to TRBD1. With 5 bases clipped from V and 4 bases from J, the junction kept 11 bases outside the gene matches. The CDR3 sequence is 16 residues long. CDR1 is SGHTA, CDR2 FQGNSA, per germline. In DNA form, the CDR3 reads TGTGCCAGCAGCCCCGACGGGACAGGGAAGACCTATGGCTACACCTTC. Its translation is CASSPDGTGKTYGYTF.

This chain uses TRBV11-2 with TRBJ1-4, with 9 bases identical to TRBD1. The J segment lost 8 bases and the V segment lost 3 bases, leaving 4 bases of the junction unmatched. Per the germline V gene, CDR1 is SGHAT and CDR2 is FQNNGV. This CDR3 has 14 amino acids. CDR3 coding DNA: TGTGCCAGCAGCTTCGGACAGGGGCGAGAAAAACTGTTTTTT. This encodes CASSFGQGREKLFF.

The J gene is TRBJ1-2, the V gene TRBV6-1; 7 bases are shared with TRBD1. Germline V gives CDR1 MNHNS, CDR2 SASEGT. With V trimmed by 3 bases and J by 5 bases, 9 bases remained unmatched. The CDR3 runs 15 residues. CDR3: CASSEVTGPPYGYTF. The CDR3 nucleotides are TGTGCCAGCAGTGAGGTGACAGGGCCACCTTATGGCTACACCTTC.

The rearrangement joins TRBV1 to TRBJ1-2. TRBV1 is labeled a pseudogene. CDR3 length: 17 residues. CDR3 loop: CTSSHPGRPQANYGYTF. In nucleotides, the CDR3 is TGCACCAGCAGCCACCCGGGACGGCCACAAGCTAACTATGGCTACACCTTC.

The genes are TRBV7-9 and TRBJ2-3; no reliable D call. Deletions cut 2 bases from V and 0 bases from J, with 12 bases between. CDR1 is SEHNR and CDR2 is FQNEAQ in the germline V gene (reference sequence). This CDR3 has 16 amino acids. The CDR3 sequence is CASSLRVVTSTDTQYF. CDR3 DNA: TGTGCCAGCAGCTTACGGGTAGTAACTAGCACAGATACGCAGTATTTT.

The chain carries TRBV5-1 and TRBJ2-5; D may be TRBD2 (7 bases). Trimming shortened V by 6 bases and J by 5 bases, and 17 bases separated the two germline ends. Looked up from germline, CDR1 is SGHRS and CDR2 is YFSETQ. The CDR3 is 14 residues long. CDR3 residues: CASMAPGGWETQYF. Written as DNA, the CDR3 is TGCGCCAGCATGGCCCCGGGGGGCTGGGAGACCCAGTACTTC.

The rearrangement joins TRBV10-2 to TRBJ1-6; TRBD1 agrees at 7 bases. CDR1 WSHSY and CDR2 SAAADI come from the germline V gene. The CDR3 spans 15 residues. After removal of 3 bases from V and 4 bases from J, the junction contained 3 bases not matched to a gene. The CDR3 coding sequence is TGCGCCAGCAGTGACGGCAGGGGGTATAATTCACCCCTCCACTTT. It specifies CASSDGRGYNSPLHF.

CDR3 bases: TGCGCCAGCAGCTCAGGGGGGGCCGGGGGTGAAAAACTGTTTTTT. Protein sequence: CASSSGGAGGEKLFF. V is TRBV5-1 and J is TRBJ1-4; 7 bases map to TRBD1. Germline V gene sequence: CDR1 SGHRS, CDR2 YFSETQ. After removal of 3 bases from V and 7 bases from J, the junction contained 9 bases not matched to a gene. The CDR3 is 15 amino acids.

The sample holds one count of this clone. This sequence joins TRBV7-6 and TRBJ2-5; maybe TRBD1 (6 bases). The V end was cut by 3 bases, the J end by 4 bases, with 18 bases between. CDR1 SGHVS and CDR2 FNYEAQ come from the germline V gene. This CDR3 is built from 16 residues. The CDR3 region has the DNA TGTGCCAGCAGCTTGGAGCCGGGACACTTAAGAGAGACCCAGTACTTC. Translated: CASSLEPGHLRETQYF.

The rearrangement joins TRBV4-1 to TRBJ2-5; the D is unclear. Per the germline V gene, CDR1 is MGHRA and CDR2 is YSYEKL. Trimming took off 3 bases at V and 3 bases at J, with 8 bases between the two ends. There are 13 residues in the CDR3. CDR3 nucleotide sequence: TGCGCCAGCAGCCACCGGACGGAAGAGACCCAGTACTTC. Translation gives CASSHRTEETQYF.

The rearrangement joins TRBV9 to TRBJ2-3, with D perhaps assigned TRBD1 or TRBD2 (5 bases each). Trimming cost V 2 bases and J 4 bases, with 14 bases left between them. This CDR3 spans 15 amino acids. The germline gives CDR1 SGDLS, CDR2 YYNGEE. The CDR3 loop is CASSVSGHESDTQYF. The CDR3 DNA reads as TGTGCCAGCAGCGTTTCGGGGCACGAATCAGATACGCAGTATTTT.

The V and J genes are TRBV7-3 and TRBJ2-5; possibly TRBD1 for D (6 bases). The CDR3 has 18 residues. V lost 2 bases and J 0 bases, leaving 19 bases between the germline ends. Germline V gene lookup returns CDR1 SGHTA and CDR2 FQGTGA. The CDR3 loop is CASSLDNKAGADQETQYF. Here the CDR3 DNA reads TGTGCCAGCAGCTTAGATAATAAGGCAGGGGCTGACCAAGAGACCCAGTACTTC. Variable domain in full (rest from reference TRBV7-3 and TRBJ2-5): GAGVSQTPSNKVTEKGKYVELRCDPISGHTALYWYRQSLGQGPEFLIYFQGTGAADDSGLPNDRFFAVRPEGSVSTLKIQRTERGDSAVYLCASSLDNKAGADQETQYFGPGTRLLVL.

The V and J genes are TRBV7-2 and TRBJ1-1; possible D gene TRBD1, 5 bases. The CDR3 loop spans 14 amino acids. V was pared by 5 bases and J by 4 bases, with 14 bases between. Germline V gene sequence: CDR1 SGHTA, CDR2 FQGNSA. This chain's CDR3 is CASSQGEISTEAFF. CDR3 in DNA: TGTGCCAGCAGCCAGGGCGAAATTAGCACTGAAGCTTTCTTT.

This clone was found once. The CDR3 sequence is CSVATGYSNQPQHF. CDR3 sequence (DNA): TGCAGCGTCGCAACAGGGTATAGCAATCAGCCCCAGCATTTT. V usage is TRBV29-1 and J usage is TRBJ1-5, with D possibly TRBD1 on 6 matching bases. This CDR3 is 14 amino acids long. Per germline, CDR1 SQVTM and CDR2 ANQGSEA. The V and J ends lost 6 bases and 0 bases respectively, with 12 bases between them.

This clone was found once. The rearrangement uses TRBV25-1 and TRBJ2-3; no reliable D call. Germline V lookup: CDR1 MGHDK, CDR2 SYGVNS. The CDR3 is 13 residues long. V was shortened by 7 bases and J by 0 bases, with 8 bases between the two germline ends. The CDR3 reads CASIPFSTDTQYF. In DNA, the CDR3 is TGTGCCAGCATCCCATTTAGCACAGATACGCAGTATTTT.

This clone appeared once. The J gene is TRBJ1-3, the V gene TRBV5-1; unclear D gene. This CDR3 region has 16 residues. The germline V and J ends were trimmed by 0 bases and 0 bases, with 10 bases remaining between them. Germline V gives CDR1 SGHRS, CDR2 YFSETQ. The CDR3 is CASSLVQASSGNTIYF. The CDR3 nucleotides are TGCGCCAGCAGCTTGGTCCAGGCAAGCTCTGGAAACACCATATATTTT.

This chain joins TRBV18 and TRBJ2-2; TRBD2 aligns across 10 bases. V gave up 1 base and J gave up 3 bases; unmatched junction bases: 8. The CDR3 contains 18 residues. Germline CDR1 is KGHSH and CDR2 is LQKENI. The CDR3 region has the DNA TGTGCCAGCTCACCACGGAGAGGACTAGCGGACTACACCGGGGAGCTGTTTTTT. Protein product: CASSPRRGLADYTGELFF.

J is TRBJ1-3 and V is TRBV28; D may be TRBD1 (6 bases). Trimming removed 6 bases at V and 0 bases at J, with 15 bases between. The CDR3 has 16 residues. Germline V gene sequence: CDR1 MDHEN, CDR2 SYDVKM. CDR3 sequence (DNA): TGTGCCAGCAGCCCGGGACACCTTACCTCTGGAAACACCATATATTTT. Residues: CASSPGHLTSGNTIYF.

The chain is built from TRBV4-2 and TRBJ2-5; a possible D gene is TRBD2 (6 bases). V lost 6 bases, J lost 4 bases, and 18 bases lay in between. The CDR3 has 15 residues. Germline V gene sequence: CDR1 LGHNA, CDR2 YNFKEQ. CDR3 nucleotides: TGTGCCAGCAGTTTTGGTGCGGGGCCGGGAGAGACCCAGTACTTC. This gives the protein CASSFGAGPGETQYF.

This rearrangement joins TRBV15 to TRBJ1-3; 8 bases are shared with TRBD1. Trimming took 5 bases from V and 4 from J; bases not matched to a gene: 7. The germline V gene encodes CDR1 LNHNV and CDR2 YYDKDF (reference sequence). The CDR3 extends over 15 amino acids. The CDR3 here is CATSPRTGIGNTIYF. The CDR3 DNA is TGTGCCACCAGCCCCCGGACAGGGATAGGAAACACCATATATTTT.

This rearrangement joins TRBV6-1 to TRBJ1-3, with 8 bases matching TRBD1. Germline-derived CDR1 and CDR2 are MNHNS and SASEGT. The J segment lost 6 bases and the V segment lost 2 bases, leaving 3 bases of the junction unmatched. The CDR3 totals 14 residues. The CDR3 region is CASSEPGQANTIYF. The CDR3 nucleotides are TGTGCCAGCAGTGAACCGGGACAGGCAAACACCATATATTTT.

This chain joins TRBV6-6 and TRBJ2-3; D could derive from TRBD1 or TRBD2 (5 bases each). Trimming took off 0 bases at V and 2 bases at J, with 12 bases between the two ends. From germline, CDR1 is MNHNY and CDR2 SVGAGI (reference sequence). CDR3 length: 16 amino acids. The CDR3 DNA sequence: TGTGCCAGCAGTTACTCGTACAGGCGGGCCACAGATACGCAGTATTTT. It encodes CASSYSYRRATDTQYF.

This clone was observed a single time. The chain couples TRBV6-1 to TRBJ2-4, with D possibly TRBD1 on 5 matching bases. Per the germline V gene, CDR1 is MNHNS and CDR2 is SASEGT. The V end lost 1 base, the J end lost 0 bases, and 10 bases lay between the germline ends. The CDR3 length is 16 residues. The CDR3 protein is CASSEVPGLAKNIQYF. In DNA form, the CDR3 reads TGTGCCAGCAGTGAAGTTCCAGGGCTAGCCAAAAACATTCAGTACTTC.